Below, one T cell receptor beta chain is given with its context. A single record per CDR3 protein comes from TCRdb applying MiXCR to the 5' RACE reads. The table includes roughly 1,500,000 distinct CDR3 sequences, around a third detected once. Trimming left V 3 bases short and J 2 bases short, with 11 bases between. Looked up from germline, CDR1 is MDHEN and CDR2 is SYDVKM. The CDR3 has 15 amino acids. These data originate in a study of identical twins. The TCR originated in a newborn girl in good health. The V gene is TRBV28, the J gene TRBJ2-1; the D is unclear. Sequenced sample: cord blood. CDR3 in DNA: TGTGCCAGCAGTTTCCCCACGCCCGCCTACAATGAGCAGTTCTTC. Protein sequence: CASSFPTPAYNEQFF.